These 4 T cell receptor beta chains were sequenced from one sample in a study of Graves' ophthalmopathy and Graves' hyperthyroidism (dated by TCRdb to the late 2010s). The data were produced on an Illumina HiSeq 2000. TCR beta CDR3 regions were amplified from RNA transcripts for repertoire sequencing. The first round of RT-PCR was done with HTBI primers and the Qiagen OneStep RT-PCR kit, and was followed by a second round of multiplex PCR, then size selection and purification. TCRdb reworked the public reads: Q25 trimming with fastp, MiXCR clone assembly, productive beta chains retained. A single entry per CDR3 protein holds the most common genes and DNA from its merged rows. The sample contains approximately 700,000 distinct CDR3 sequences, just over 40% of them found a single time. The top ten clonotypes cover 3.3% of the sample. Specimen: peripheral blood. The source of these receptors is an adult man with Graves' ophthalmopathy.

In this sample, this clonotype turned up many times. Written as DNA, the CDR3 is TGCAGCGTTGTGGATCTAAACACTGAAGCTTTCTTT. This encodes CSVVDLNTEAFF. This rearrangement joins TRBV29-1 to TRBJ1-1, with D hard to call. The V and J ends lost 4 bases and 2 bases respectively, with 8 bases between them. CDR1 and CDR2 from the germline V gene are SQVTM and ANQGSEA. This CDR3 has 12 amino acids.

The V and J genes are TRBV7-9 and TRBJ1-5, with D perhaps TRBD1 (5 bases). The CDR3 spans 15 residues. The germline V gene has CDR1 SEHNR and CDR2 FQNEAQ (reference sequence). Deletions cut 5 bases from V and 6 bases from J, with 17 bases between. CDR3 nucleotide sequence: TGTGCCAGCAGCGCCCGCTTTGGGACGGGTCAGCCCCAGCATTTT. Translation gives CASSARFGTGQPQHF.

The chain links TRBV6-1 to TRBJ2-5; no clear D gene. Per the germline V gene, CDR1 is MNHNS and CDR2 is SASEGT. Trimming took 5 bases from V and 2 from J, leaving 12 bases between them. This CDR3 has 14 residues. The CDR3 DNA reads as TGTGCCAGCAGTCAGGAAAGGGATCAAGAGACCCAGTACTTC. Amino acid sequence: CASSQERDQETQYF.

This clonotype was observed many times. The J gene is TRBJ1-6, the V gene TRBV4-1; D not resolved. The CDR3 extends over 14 amino acids. The V and J ends lost 3 bases and 10 bases respectively, with 13 bases between them. Germline CDR1 reads MGHRA; CDR2 reads YSYEKL. CDR3 protein: CASSQRRENSPLHF. The DNA of the CDR3 is TGCGCCAGCAGCCAGAGGAGGGAGAACTCACCCCTCCACTTT.